These T cell receptor beta chains were read from a single sample in a study of blood T cell repertoires in COVID-19. Clones were read by immunoSEQ multiplex PCR, and TCRdb kept only the in-frame ones, dropping some. The table records tens of thousands of clones, 75% to 90% of them present only once. What was sequenced was peripheral blood. The receptor source for this set is an older woman with acute or convalescent COVID-19. Both conserved end residues are part of each CDR3. The D gene is left open where the match is weak. The listing skips clone size in some rows; elsewhere it reads once, few, many or a size class.

D: -
J: TRBJ2-1
V: TRBV27
size: -
CDR3: CASRGSRHGNNEQFF
DNA: TGTGCCAGCAGAGGGAGCAGACACGGAAACAATGAGCAGTTCTTC

D: TRBD1
J: TRBJ1-2
V: TRBV5-5
size: -
CDR3: CASSPRTGVNYGYTF
DNA: TGTGCCAGCAGCCCTCGGACAGGGGTAAACTATGGCTACACCTTC

D: TRBD1
J: TRBJ2-7
V: TRBV6-5
size: -
CDR3: CASSYRDRGPYEQYF
DNA: TGTGCCAGCAGTTACAGGGACAGGGGGCCCTACGAGCAGTACTTC

D: -
J: TRBJ1-2
V: TRBV5-6
size: -
CDR3: CASSLVGARGYTF
DNA: TGTGCCAGCAGCTTAGTGGGGGCGAGGGGCTACACCTTC

D: -
J: TRBJ1-2
V: TRBV2
size: -
CDR3: CASTGKMGNYGYTF
DNA: TGTGCCAGCACCGGGAAGATGGGAAACTATGGCTACACCTTC

D: -
J: TRBJ1-3
V: TRBV15
size: -
CDR3: CATSRVGARSGNTIYF
DNA: TGTGCCACCAGCAGGGTGGGGGCGCGATCCGGAAACACCATATATTTT

D: -
J: TRBJ2-7
V: TRBV12-3/TRBV12-4
size: -
CDR3: CASSLGQYEQYF
DNA: TGTGCCAGCAGTCTCGGACAGTACGAGCAGTACTTC

D: TRBD1
J: TRBJ2-6
V: TRBV5-6
size: -
CDR3: CASSLDRGLRAGANVLTF
DNA: TGTGCCAGCAGCTTAGACAGGGGATTAAGGGCTGGGGCCAACGTCCTGACTTTC

D: TRBD1
J: TRBJ1-6
V: TRBV27
size: -
CDR3: CASSLMALDRGLSPLHF
DNA: TGTGCCAGCAGTTTAATGGCCTTGGACAGGGGGCTTTCACCCCTCCACTTT

D: TRBD1
J: TRBJ1-6
V: TRBV19
size: -
CDR3: CASRLGTGNNSPLHF
DNA: TGTGCCAGCCGACTCGGGACAGGGAATAATTCACCCCTCCACTTT

D: TRBD1
J: TRBJ1-5
V: TRBV5-5
size: -
CDR3: CASSLGGGRSNQPQHF
DNA: TGTGCCAGCAGCTTGGGAGGGGGCCGAAGCAATCAGCCCCAGCATTTT

D: -
J: TRBJ2-1
V: TRBV11-2
size: -
CDR3: CASSPGQYNEQFF
DNA: TGTGCCAGCAGCCCAGGACAGTACAATGAGCAGTTCTTC

D: TRBD1
J: TRBJ1-4
V: TRBV6-4
size: -
CDR3: CASTQNRGLQEKLFF
DNA: TGTGCCAGCACCCAAAACAGGGGGCTTCAGGAAAAACTGTTTTTT

D: -
J: TRBJ1-2
V: TRBV2
size: -
CDR3: CASTRQLSNYGYTF
DNA: TGTGCCAGCACTCGACAGCTCTCGAACTATGGCTACACCTTC

D: -
J: TRBJ1-1
V: TRBV7-6
size: -
CDR3: CASSLGGKMNTEAFF
DNA: TGTGCCAGCAGCTTAGGGGGCAAGATGAACACTGAAGCTTTCTTT

D: TRBD1
J: TRBJ1-5
V: TRBV19
size: once
CDR3: CASRNGWSDRGNQPQHF
DNA: TGTGCCAGTAGAAACGGATGGTCGGACAGGGGGAATCAGCCCCAGCATTTT

D: -
J: TRBJ1-2
V: TRBV4-1
size: -
CDR3: CASSQDMRGAYGYTF
DNA: TGCGCCAGCAGCCAAGATATGCGGGGGGCCTATGGCTACACCTTC

D: -
J: TRBJ1-1
V: TRBV19
size: -
CDR3: CASISENTEAFF
DNA: TGTGCCAGTATATCAGAGAACACTGAAGCTTTCTTT

D: TRBD2
J: TRBJ2-2
V: TRBV11-3
size: -
CDR3: CASSLTSGRVGNTGELFF
DNA: TGTGCCAGCAGCTTGACTAGCGGGAGGGTCGGGAACACCGGGGAGCTGTTTTTT

D: TRBD1
J: TRBJ1-2
V: TRBV6-5
size: few
CDR3: CASSVVRTGGYGYTF
DNA: TGTGCCAGCAGCGTCGTTCGGACAGGGGGCTATGGCTACACCTTC

D: -
J: TRBJ1-1
V: TRBV2
size: -
CDR3: CASSAPQGLLGNTEAFF
DNA: TGTGCCAGCAGTGCCCCCCAGGGGTTATTGGGAAACACTGAAGCTTTCTTT

D: -
J: TRBJ1-1
V: TRBV30
size: -
CDR3: CAWSVHVNTEAFF
DNA: TGTGCCTGGAGTGTACACGTGAACACTGAAGCTTTCTTT

D: -
J: TRBJ2-7
V: TRBV30
size: -
CDR3: CAWNRPPSYEQYF
DNA: TGTGCCTGGAACAGGCCGCCGTCCTACGAGCAGTACTTC

D: TRBD1
J: TRBJ1-4
V: TRBV4-2
size: -
CDR3: CASSQDQGRQGEKLFF
DNA: TGTGCCAGCAGCCAAGATCAGGGAAGACAGGGAGAAAAACTGTTTTTT

D: TRBD2
J: TRBJ2-3
V: TRBV6-5
size: -
CDR3: CASTRGGPTDTQYF
DNA: TGTGCCAGCACCCGGGGGGGGCCTACAGATACGCAGTATTTT

D: TRBD1
J: TRBJ1-3
V: TRBV3-1/TRBV3-2
size: -
CDR3: CASSQEYRGSGNTIYF
DNA: TGTGCCAGCAGCCAAGAGTACAGGGGGTCTGGAAACACCATATATTTT

D: -
J: TRBJ1-1
V: TRBV10-3
size: -
CDR3: CAISESSGANTEAFF
DNA: TGTGCCATCAGTGAGTCTTCAGGGGCGAACACTGAAGCTTTCTTT

D: -
J: TRBJ2-7
V: TRBV6-1
size: -
CDR3: CASSEFGSVSEQYF
DNA: TGTGCCAGCAGTGAGTTCGGGAGTGTCTCCGAGCAGTACTTC

D: TRBD1
J: TRBJ1-1
V: TRBV5-1
size: -
CDR3: CASSWGQGATEAFF
DNA: TGCGCCAGCAGCTGGGGACAGGGGGCGACTGAAGCTTTCTTT

D: TRBD1
J: TRBJ1-4
V: TRBV6-5
size: -
CDR3: CASRSGTGLDEKLFF
DNA: TGTGCCAGCAGGTCCGGGACAGGGCTGGATGAAAAACTGTTTTTT

D: -
J: TRBJ1-2
V: TRBV6-5
size: -
CDR3: CASRDTLYGYTF
DNA: TGTGCCAGCAGAGACACGCTCTATGGCTACACCTTC

D: -
J: TRBJ1-1
V: TRBV30
size: once
CDR3: CAWSGRGMSTEAFF
DNA: TGTGCCTGGAGTGGGCGGGGGATGAGCACTGAAGCTTTCTTT

D: TRBD1
J: TRBJ1-5
V: TRBV13
size: -
CDR3: CASSFGTGGSNQPQHF
DNA: TGTGCCAGCAGCTTCGGGACAGGGGGCTCCAATCAGCCCCAGCATTTT

D: -
J: TRBJ2-3
V: TRBV7-6
size: -
CDR3: CASSFAGPTDTQYF
DNA: TGTGCCAGCAGCTTCGCAGGGCCCACAGATACGCAGTATTTT

D: -
J: TRBJ2-2
V: TRBV7-2
size: -
CDR3: CASSLARGQNTGELFF
DNA: TGTGCCAGCAGCTTAGCGCGGGGCCAGAACACCGGGGAGCTGTTTTTT

D: -
J: TRBJ2-1
V: TRBV14
size: -
CDR3: CASSPLGPPSGNEQFF
DNA: TGTGCCAGCAGCCCCCTGGGCCCTCCGTCCGGCAATGAGCAGTTCTTC

D: TRBD2
J: TRBJ2-3
V: TRBV24-1
size: -
CDR3: CATSDRGTSGDGGADTQYF
DNA: TGTGCCACCAGTGACCGAGGGACTAGCGGGGACGGGGGCGCAGATACGCAGTATTTT

D: TRBD1
J: TRBJ2-6
V: TRBV7-8
size: -
CDR3: CASSAGTGASGANVLTF
DNA: TGTGCCAGCAGCGCCGGGACAGGGGCCTCTGGGGCCAACGTCCTGACTTTC

D: TRBD1
J: TRBJ1-2
V: TRBV6-2/TRBV6-3
size: once
CDR3: CASSYSIGTGGFYGYTF
DNA: TGTGCCAGCAGTTACTCGATCGGGACAGGGGGCTTCTATGGCTACACCTTC

D: -
J: TRBJ2-5
V: TRBV7-8
size: -
CDR3: CASSLGAGRETQYF
DNA: TGTGCCAGCAGCCTAGGGGCAGGGCGAGAGACCCAGTACTTC

D: TRBD1
J: TRBJ2-1
V: TRBV24-1
size: few
CDR3: CATSDWTGKDMNEQFF
DNA: TGTGCCACCAGTGACTGGACAGGGAAAGATATGAATGAGCAGTTCTTC

D: TRBD2
J: TRBJ2-1
V: TRBV14
size: -
CDR3: CASSHNLGLAEYNEQFF
DNA: TGTGCCAGCAGCCACAACCTGGGACTAGCGGAATACAATGAGCAGTTCTTC

D: -
J: TRBJ1-1
V: TRBV28
size: -
CDR3: CASRVRGRANTEAFF
DNA: TGTGCCAGCAGAGTCAGGGGAAGGGCGAACACTGAAGCTTTCTTT

D: -
J: TRBJ1-2
V: TRBV10-2
size: -
CDR3: CASSDRSYGYTF
DNA: TGCGCCAGCAGTGACAGATCCTATGGCTACACCTTC

D: -
J: TRBJ2-1
V: TRBV19
size: -
CDR3: CASSILGRADYNEQFF
DNA: TGTGCCAGTAGTATATTAGGCAGGGCAGACTACAATGAGCAGTTCTTC

D: TRBD1
J: TRBJ1-4
V: TRBV3-1/TRBV3-2
size: -
CDR3: CASSPRDRGKEKLFF
DNA: TGTGCCAGCAGCCCCCGGGACAGGGGGAAGGAAAAACTGTTTTTT

D: TRBD1
J: TRBJ1-1
V: TRBV6-1
size: -
CDR3: CASIETGGRLLLNTEAFF
DNA: TGTGCCAGCATTGAGACAGGGGGGCGCCTTTTATTGAACACTGAAGCTTTCTTT

D: -
J: TRBJ2-7
V: TRBV6-5
size: once
CDR3: CASRVSGIVRQYF
DNA: TGTGCCTCCAGGGTTAGTGGAATAGTAAGGCAGTACTTC

D: TRBD2
J: TRBJ2-5
V: TRBV6-5
size: -
CDR3: CASSSGGARETQYF
DNA: TGTGCCAGCAGTAGCGGGGGGGCCAGAGAGACCCAGTACTTC

D: -
J: TRBJ2-7
V: TRBV6-5
size: -
CDR3: CASSYSGTAPNYEQYF
DNA: TGTGCCAGCAGTTACTCGGGTACAGCACCGAATTACGAGCAGTACTTC

D: -
J: TRBJ2-1
V: TRBV6-5
size: -
CDR3: CASSSEVYSEQFF
DNA: TGTGCCAGCAGTTCCGAGGTCTATAGTGAGCAGTTCTTC

D: TRBD1
J: TRBJ2-2
V: TRBV3-1/TRBV3-2
size: -
CDR3: CASSQGTGNTGELFF
DNA: TGTGCCAGCAGCCAAGGGACAGGGAACACCGGGGAGCTGTTTTTT

D: TRBD1
J: TRBJ1-1
V: TRBV7-7
size: -
CDR3: CASRGPRQPHSEAFF
DNA: TGTGCTAGCAGGGGGCCAAGGCAGCCCCACTCTGAAGCTTTCTTT

D: TRBD1
J: TRBJ2-3
V: TRBV11-3
size: -
CDR3: CASSLGQGTDTQYF
DNA: TGTGCCAGCAGCTTGGGACAGGGAACAGATACGCAGTATTTT

D: -
J: TRBJ1-1
V: TRBV25-1
size: -
CDR3: CASNPGKMNTEAFF
DNA: TGTGCCAGCAATCCCGGGAAAATGAACACTGAAGCTTTCTTT

D: TRBD2
J: TRBJ2-1
V: TRBV30
size: once
CDR3: CAWSAPPGLAILGEQFF
DNA: TGTGCCTGGAGTGCGCCGCCGGGACTAGCGATTCTTGGTGAGCAGTTCTTC

D: TRBD1
J: TRBJ1-4
V: TRBV27
size: few
CDR3: CATLDRGVAIGEKLFF
DNA: TGTGCCACCTTGGACAGGGGGGTTGCAATTGGTGAAAAACTGTTTTTT

D: -
J: TRBJ2-2
V: TRBV19
size: -
CDR3: CASTDRGNTGELFF
DNA: TGTGCCAGTACGGACCGGGGGAACACCGGGGAGCTGTTTTTT

D: TRBD1
J: TRBJ1-3
V: TRBV19
size: -
CDR3: CASSPPGQRNTIYF
DNA: TGTGCCAGTAGTCCGCCGGGACAGCGAAACACCATATATTTT